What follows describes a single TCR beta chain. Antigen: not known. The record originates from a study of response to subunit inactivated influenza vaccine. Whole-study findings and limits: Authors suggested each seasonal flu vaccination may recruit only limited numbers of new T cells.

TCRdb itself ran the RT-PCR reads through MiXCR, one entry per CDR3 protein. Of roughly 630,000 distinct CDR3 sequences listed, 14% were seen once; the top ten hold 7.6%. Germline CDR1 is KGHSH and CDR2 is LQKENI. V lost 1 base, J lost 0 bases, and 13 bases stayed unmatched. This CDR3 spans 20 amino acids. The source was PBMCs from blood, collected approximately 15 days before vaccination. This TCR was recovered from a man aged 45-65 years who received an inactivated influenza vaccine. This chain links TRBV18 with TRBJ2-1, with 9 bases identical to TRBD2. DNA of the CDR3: TGTGCCAGCTCACCACGACAGCTAGCGGGGCAGGGAAGCTCCTACAATGAGCAGTTCTTC. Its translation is CASSPRQLAGQGSSYNEQFF.